By share, the clone carrying this T cell receptor (beta chain) counts as medium-sized. Trimming removed 7 bases at V and 9 bases at J, with 10 bases between. Per the germline V gene, CDR1 is SNHLY and CDR2 is FYNNEI. This CDR3 contains 11 residues. TCRdb re-called the reads through MiXCR, storing one row per CDR3 protein. Of over 2,000 distinct CDR3 sequences listed, 15% to 20% are singletons. The sample belongs to a study of lung T cells in sarcoidosis with Löfgren's syndrome. The receptor was isolated from a human donor with sarcoidosis (Löfgren's syndrome or another form), or a control subject (not recorded which). The chain is built from TRBV2 and TRBJ2-1, with D perhaps TRBD1 (5 bases). Material: CD4+ T cells from bronchoalveolar lavage. The CDR3 sequence is CASTGLAEQFF. The CDR3 DNA reads TGTGCCAGCACAGGGTTGGCTGAGCAGTTCTTC.